Listed below are T cell receptor beta chains from one sample, sequenced in a study of T-cell memory formation after mild COVID-19. TCRdb redid the calling of the 5' RACE reads with MiXCR, one entry per CDR3 protein. The table records roughly 150,000 distinct CDR3 sequences, 13% of them present only once. Input material: PBMCs or a T cell subset sorted from them (not recorded which). All receptors come from a man between 18 and 29 years old who had mild COVID-19 (a few samples of this study predate the infection). Cell type and time point are not known. Both conserved end residues are part of each CDR3. The D gene is left open where the match is weak. Size is omitted from some rows. Given values are once, few, many or a class for expanded clones.

CDR3nt | CDR3aa | abundance | len | j_gene | d_gene | v_gene
TGCGCCAGCAGCTTGGCCCAGGGCGGTGAGCAGTTCTTC | CASSLAQGGEQFF | . | 13 | TRBJ2-1 | . | TRBV5-1
TGTGCCAGCTCACCAACGGGGACTGAAGCTTTCTTT | CASSPTGTEAFF | . | 12 | TRBJ1-1 | . | TRBV18
TGTGCCAGCAGTTTACGGGATAGACAAGAGACCCAGTACTTC | CASSLRDRQETQYF | many | 14 | TRBJ2-5 | . | TRBV7-8
TGCAGTGCTAGAGTCTGGGGTCAGGTGAACACTGAAGCTTTCTTT | CSARVWGQVNTEAFF | . | 15 | TRBJ1-1 | . | TRBV20-1
TGTGCCAGCAGCTGGGATCGAGGTTGGAATGGCTACACCTTC | CASSWDRGWNGYTF | few | 14 | TRBJ1-2 | . | TRBV7-9
TGTGCCATTTTATCCGCAGGCCCGGGGGGCTACACCTTC | CAILSAGPGGYTF | . | 13 | TRBJ1-2 | . | TRBV28
TGCGCCAGCAGATCTGCGGACGGCGACTACAAGACCCAGTACTTC | CASRSADGDYKTQYF | . | 15 | TRBJ2-5 | . | TRBV10-1
TGCGCCAGCAGCTTGTTCTCAGGGGGTCAACCCTACGAGCAGTACTTC | CASSLFSGGQPYEQYF | once | 16 | TRBJ2-7 | TRBD1 | TRBV5-1
TGTGCCAGCGGGGAGTTCGAAGAGACCCAGTACTTC | CASGEFEETQYF | . | 12 | TRBJ2-5 | . | TRBV4-2
TGCAGTGCTACCAAGGGGGGGGTCTTTAATGAGCAGTTCTTC | CSATKGGVFNEQFF | . | 14 | TRBJ2-1 | . | TRBV20-1
TGTGCCAGCAGCTGGAGCGGGACCCTGAGCTATGGCTACACCTTC | CASSWSGTLSYGYTF | few | 15 | TRBJ1-2 | . | TRBV5-6
TGCAGTGCTAGAGGCCCCACAGATACGCAGTATTTT | CSARGPTDTQYF | many | 12 | TRBJ2-3 | . | TRBV20-1
TGTGCCAGCAGCGACGGAACAGGGTACTATGGCTACACCTTC | CASSDGTGYYGYTF | . | 14 | TRBJ1-2 | . | TRBV6-5
TGCAGCGTTGCGGGCGGGAACACTGAAGCTTTCTTT | CSVAGGNTEAFF | few | 12 | TRBJ1-1 | . | TRBV29-1
TGTGCCAGCAGCTTAGCGGTACCCTACGGGACAGATACGCAGTATTTT | CASSLAVPYGTDTQYF | few | 16 | TRBJ2-3 | . | TRBV7-2
TGTGCCAGCAGTTACTTCGCAGATCAGCCCCAGCATTTT | CASSYFADQPQHF | few | 13 | TRBJ1-5 | . | TRBV6-2/TRBV6-3
TGTGCCAGCAGCGTAAACCGCCCGGGACTCGGGGGGGAGCTGTTTTTT | CASSVNRPGLGGELFF | few | 16 | TRBJ2-2 | . | TRBV7-8
TGCGCCAGCAGCCTGGAACAGGGTTGGACTGATGCTTTCTTT | CASSLEQGWTDAFF | . | 14 | TRBJ1-1 | . | TRBV5-1
TGTGCCAGCAGCTTAGGCACCTCGGGACAGGGGGCTTCCGCCGGCTACACCTTC | CASSLGTSGQGASAGYTF | few | 18 | TRBJ1-2 | TRBD1 | TRBV7-2
TGTGCCAGCAGCAGAGGGACCGGGGAGCTGTTTTTT | CASSRGTGELFF | many | 12 | TRBJ2-2 | . | TRBV7-9
TGTGCCAGCAGGGGCCCGAACACTGAAGCTTTCTTT | CASRGPNTEAFF | few | 12 | TRBJ1-1 | . | TRBV27
TGTGCCAGCAGCTTAGCGCGTGGGCGAACCCTCCAAGAGACCCAGTACTTC | CASSLARGRTLQETQYF | few | 17 | TRBJ2-5 | . | TRBV7-6
TGTGCCACCAGTGATTGGGGGACCTATGGCTACACCTTC | CATSDWGTYGYTF | few | 13 | TRBJ1-2 | . | TRBV24-1
TGTGCCAGTAGTATAGGAGGCCAGAGGAACACTGAAGCTTTCTTT | CASSIGGQRNTEAFF | few | 15 | TRBJ1-1 | . | TRBV19
TGTGCCAGCAGCTTAACTCTGACCGGGGAGCTGTTTTTT | CASSLTLTGELFF | few | 13 | TRBJ2-2 | . | TRBV5-6
TGTGCCAGCAGTTATCAGGGGTCAGATACGCAGTATTTT | CASSYQGSDTQYF | . | 13 | TRBJ2-3 | . | TRBV12-3/TRBV12-4
TGTGCCAGCAGCCGACGAGGACCCCCGGAGACCCAGTACTTC | CASSRRGPPETQYF | . | 14 | TRBJ2-5 | . | TRBV7-2
TGTGCCAGCAGTTATCTATACACCACTGAAGCTTTCTTT | CASSYLYTTEAFF | . | 13 | TRBJ1-1 | . | TRBV6-2/TRBV6-3
TGCGCCAGCAAGCCAGGGACCAACACCGGGGAGCTGTTTTTT | CASKPGTNTGELFF | . | 14 | TRBJ2-2 | . | TRBV5-1
TGTGCCAGCAGTTTCCCGGGACCATCCTACGAGCAGTACTTC | CASSFPGPSYEQYF | . | 14 | TRBJ2-7 | . | TRBV6-2/TRBV6-3
TGTGCCAGCAGCTTCGATTACAGGGGTCCCTACGAGCAGTACTTC | CASSFDYRGPYEQYF | . | 15 | TRBJ2-7 | TRBD1 | TRBV11-2
TGCAGTGCGATGGGGGGAATAGCGGGGGACCAAGAGACCCAGTACTTC | CSAMGGIAGDQETQYF | . | 16 | TRBJ2-5 | TRBD2 | TRBV20-1
TGCAGTGCTAGAGCCAGGGTGTTGGGGGCCTACGAGCAGTACTTC | CSARARVLGAYEQYF | few | 15 | TRBJ2-7 | . | TRBV20-1
TGTGCCAGCAGTTTAATGGATCGCAATCAGCCCCAGCATTTT | CASSLMDRNQPQHF | many | 14 | TRBJ1-5 | . | TRBV12-3/TRBV12-4